This TCR beta chain was found in a study of neurological immune-mediated disorders. Study-wide results and caveats: The most TCR clonal expansion was seen in HTLV-1-associated myelopathy, and the least was seen in multiple sclerosis, which fell below healthy controls.

Germline loops: CDR1 DFQATT, CDR2 SNEGSKA (reference sequence). V was pared by 7 bases and J by 0 bases, with 10 bases between. The length of the CDR3 is 13 residues. TCRdb used MiXCR to reprocess the 5' RACE reads, holding one entry per CDR3 protein. Here the sample spans approximately 68,000 distinct CDR3 sequences, approximately 4.6% being singletons. This clonotype occurred many times. Its antigen remains unknown. Sequencing was carried out using PBMCs. The clonotype originates from a woman in her 70s with multiple sclerosis. The J gene is TRBJ2-1, the V gene TRBV20-1; D is uncertain. The CDR3 loop reads CSVRPSSYNEQFF. The DNA of the CDR3 is TGCAGTGTGCGCCCGAGCTCCTACAATGAGCAGTTCTTC.